The rows below give T cell receptor beta chains drawn from one sample of a study of regulatory T cells in long-lasting Graves disease. TCRdb redid the calling of the multiplex PCR reads with MiXCR, one entry per CDR3 protein. Of about 540,000 distinct CDR3 sequences in the sample, roughly 13% are singletons; the top ten hold 8% to 10%. Another study also made use of these data, one on T cells in Graves' hyperthyroidism and ophthalmopathy.

Here the sequenced sample was peripheral blood mononuclear cells (PBMCs), taken at new diagnosis, from a patient treated with antithyroid drugs. These receptors all stem from a man aged 25 to 45 with Graves disease. Each CDR3 is given with its conserved first and last residue. The D gene is left open where the match is weak. Expanded clones get a size class; other rows say once, few or many, or leave the size out.

d_call j_call clone_size v_call cdr3_aa cdr3_nt
. TRBJ1-4 . TRBV29-1 CSAAQPTNEKLFF TGCAGCGCCGCACAGCCCACTAATGAAAAACTGTTTTTT
TRBD1 TRBJ2-7 once TRBV10-2 CASTPGQGRDEQYF TGCGCCAGCACGCCGGGACAGGGGAGGGACGAGCAGTACTTC
. TRBJ1-1 few TRBV15 CATSRDIGLTEAFF TGTGCCACCAGCAGAGATATCGGGCTCACTGAAGCTTTCTTT
. TRBJ2-6 many TRBV7-8 CASRARAGANVLTF TGTGCCAGCAGAGCGAGGGCTGGGGCCAACGTCCTGACTTTC
TRBD2 TRBJ2-7 many TRBV6-1 CASSIAGAYEQYF TGTGCCAGCAGCATAGCGGGAGCCTACGAGCAGTACTTC
. TRBJ1-2 many TRBV6-9 CASSYETYPNYGYTF TGTGCCAGCAGTTACGAGACGTACCCTAACTATGGCTACACCTTC
TRBD2 TRBJ2-3 . TRBV4-1 CASSPGLAGGSSTDTQYF TGCGCCAGCAGCCCCGGACTAGCGGGGGGATCTAGCACAGATACGCAGTATTTT
. TRBJ2-6 many TRBV2 CASIAGANVLTF TGTGCCAGCATCGCTGGGGCCAACGTCCTGACTTTC
. TRBJ1-5 many TRBV18 CASSLRDPGSSRPQHF TGTGCCAGCTCACTTCGGGACCCCGGTAGTAGTCGGCCCCAGCATTTT
TRBD2 TRBJ2-5 many TRBV25-1 CASSESRLAARETQYF TGTGCCAGCAGTGAATCACGGCTAGCGGCAAGAGAGACCCAGTACTTC
. TRBJ2-3 many TRBV24-1 CATSDFGRTSTDTQYF TGTGCCACCAGTGATTTCGGCAGGACTAGCACAGATACGCAGTATTTT
. TRBJ2-1 few TRBV20-1 CSARVWDEQFF TGCAGTGCTAGAGTTTGGGATGAGCAGTTCTTC
TRBD1 TRBJ1-5 few TRBV30 CAWNLGGTGGQPQHF TGTGCCTGGAATCTGGGGGGGACAGGGGGTCAGCCCCAGCATTTT
TRBD2 TRBJ2-7 many TRBV20-1 CSVNGGRGSYEQYF TGCAGTGTGAACGGCGGGAGAGGCTCCTACGAGCAGTACTTC
TRBD1 TRBJ1-2 . TRBV12-3/TRBV12-4 CASSTYRGRGRGYTF TGTGCCAGCAGTACCTACAGGGGACGGGGCCGTGGCTACACCTTC
. TRBJ1-1 many TRBV5-1 CASSLVLARGKNTEAFF TGTGCCAGCAGCTTGGTGTTGGCAAGGGGTAAGAACACTGAAGCTTTCTTT
. TRBJ2-2 many TRBV12-3/TRBV12-4 CASSFVGELFF TGTGCCAGCAGTTTCGTCGGGGAGCTGTTTTTT
. TRBJ2-1 . TRBV20-1 CSARDLPPSGAGNEQFF TGCAGTGCTAGAGATTTACCACCAAGCGGAGCCGGGAATGAGCAGTTCTTC
. TRBJ2-3 many TRBV2 CATSTDTQYF TGTGCCACCAGCACAGATACGCAGTATTTT
. TRBJ2-2 once TRBV24-1 CATSAGGSGELFF TGTGCCACCAGTGCCGGCGGGTCCGGGGAGCTGTTTTTT
TRBD2 TRBJ2-7 many TRBV2 CASNPNTRGSYEQYF TGTGCCAGCAATCCCAACACGCGGGGGTCCTACGAGCAGTACTTC
. TRBJ2-7 many TRBV7-2 CASSLPGGGGSYEQYF TGTGCCAGCAGCTTACCCGGGGGAGGGGGCTCCTACGAGCAGTACTTC
TRBD1 TRBJ2-2 few TRBV25-1 CASRTGIDTGELFF TGTGCCAGCAGGACAGGGATCGACACCGGGGAGCTGTTTTTT
TRBD2 TRBJ2-1 few TRBV12-3/TRBV12-4 CASSLGLAGGIIYNEQFF TGTGCCAGCAGTTTAGGGCTAGCGGGAGGAATAATTTATAATGAGCAGTTCTTC
. TRBJ2-7 . TRBV20-1 CSAADPEFEQYF TGCAGTGCCGCCGATCCGGAGTTCGAGCAGTACTTC
. TRBJ2-1 many TRBV20-1 CSALLAYEQFF TGCAGTGCCCTTCTAGCATATGAGCAGTTCTTC
. TRBJ2-1 many TRBV2 CASSERLFNEQFF TGTGCCAGCAGTGAACGGCTGTTCAATGAGCAGTTCTTC
. TRBJ2-1 many TRBV10-3 CAISLAPDYNEQFF TGTGCCATCAGCCTAGCGCCTGACTACAATGAGCAGTTCTTC